This TCR beta chain was sequenced in a study of immune heterogeneity within non-small cell lung tumors. In the study overall: Among the tumors, 4 were squamous cell carcinomas, approximately ten were non-squamous carcinomas and 1 was not otherwise specified.

Template input was genomic DNA from bulk tumor (about 600 ng per sample). While surgery was under way, several biopsies spaced far apart were taken per primary tumor. Samples came from untreated patients having curative surgery for newly diagnosed non-small cell lung cancer. Multiplex PCR with 32 V and 13 J primers amplified TCR beta CDR3. TCRdb ran MiXCR on the multiplex PCR reads and lists one entry per CDR3 protein. Among over 30,000 distinct CDR3 sequences listed, around 28% were seen once. This clonotype was seen many times. V shed 5 bases and J shed 5 bases, with 12 bases lying between them. Germline lookup yields CDR1 SGHTA and CDR2 FQGNSA. The CDR3 length is 13 residues.

The rearrangement uses TRBV7-2 and TRBJ1-2, with unresolved D. This receptor was taken from a man in his forties with non-small cell lung cancer. The specimen was lung tumor tissue. DNA of the CDR3: TGTGCCAGCAGCCACCCCGGTGGTTATGGCTACACCTTC. Protein product: CASSHPGGYGYTF.